This TCR beta chain was retrieved from a study of T cells in Graves' hyperthyroidism and ophthalmopathy. Researchers amplified the TCR beta CDR3 regions from RNA transcripts. During a first-round RT-PCR of the TCR CDR3, the HTBI primer set was used. TCRdb reprocessed the multiplex PCR reads via MiXCR and lists one record per CDR3 protein. Among almost 600,000 distinct CDR3 sequences listed, approximately 13% were seen once. This clonotype came up many times. Sequenced input: blood. The TCR sequence derives from a woman under 40 with Graves' hyperthyroidism that later progressed to Graves' ophthalmopathy.

The DNA for the CDR3 is TGTGCCAGCTTATCGCAAGGGGGTTCGGAAAAACTGTTTTTT. Its protein is CASLSQGGSEKLFF. The V gene is TRBV28, the J gene TRBJ1-4; D is possibly TRBD1 (6 bases). The CDR3 runs 14 residues. CDR1 MDHEN and CDR2 SYDVKM come from the germline V gene. Trimming stripped 8 bases from V and 8 bases from J, with 18 bases between.